This T cell receptor (beta chain) was sequenced for a study of blood T cell repertoires in COVID-19. The overall study: There were acute and convalescent COVID-19 samples, and they came from the United States, Italy and Spain. The analysed material was cDNA or gDNA that came from T cells, B-cell-depleted T cells, or PBMCs.

Followed over time, Seattle patients had been enrolled while infection was active. CDR1 is LNHDA and CDR2 is SQIVND in the germline V gene (reference sequence). The V end lost 3 bases, the J end lost 9 bases, and 12 bases lay between the germline ends. This CDR3 has 14 amino acids. Per the original methods: Quantification of nucleated cells was approximated via reference gene primer amplification. Clones were read by immunoSEQ multiplex PCR, and TCRdb kept only the in-frame ones, dropping some. The DNA gave D and trimming, while V, J and clone size come from that table. Altogether fewer than 450,000 clones are present, about 88% being singletons, with the ten largest covering about 6.7%.

V is TRBV19 and J is TRBJ1-6, with D maybe TRBD1 (5 bases). What was sequenced was peripheral blood. This TCR was recovered from a woman in her sixties or seventies with COVID-19, enrolled during active disease. The CDR3 here is CASSIPGSSSPLHF. The CDR3, as DNA: TGTGCCAGTAGTATTCCAGGGTCTAGTTCACCCCTCCACTTT.